The entry below gives a single TCR beta chain sequence along with its context. Its specificity is not known. The CDR3 is made up of 13 amino acids. From germline, CDR1 is LGHNA and CDR2 YSLEER. Losses at the gene ends were 3 bases for V and 9 bases for J; bases not matched to a gene: 5. This record belongs to a study of T cell clonotyping in hematopoietic cell transplantation. Points from the study as a whole: CD4 and CD8 repertoire contributions could not be separated without sorting. Broader posttransplant TCR repertoire diversity was predicted by graft donor and pretransplant recipient Inverse Simpson Index values. At the given depth, recipient repertoires were over 97% de novo clonotypes. Recipient TCR diversity dropped after transplant; expanded clonotypes rose from day 30 to 180.

Using immunoSEQ multiplex PCR, the repertoire was profiled, and TCRdb retains in-frame clones only, with some absent. The sample lists 15,000 to 20,000 clones, approximately 80% occurring once. The V and J genes are TRBV4-3 and TRBJ2-1, with 7 bases fitting TRBD1. The sample taken for sequencing was peripheral blood mononuclear cells. The TCR was taken from a man aged 60 to 75 in good health. Some clones in this sample may be carry-over from other donors' samples. As DNA, the CDR3 is TGCGCCAGCAGCCAGACAGGGATCAGTGAGCAGTTCTTC. It translates to CASSQTGISEQFF.